This is a list of T cell receptor beta chains from one sample in a study of blood T cell repertoires in COVID-19. Sequencing was performed with immunoSEQ multiplex PCR; in TCRdb, only in-frame clones are kept and a portion is missing. The sample consists of about 380,000 clones, 70% to 90% of them appearing once. Material: PBMCs or T cells enriched from blood (not recorded which). The receptors stem from a woman younger than 30 who had recovered from COVID-19. The CDR3 runs from the conserved cysteine through the conserved F or W.

v_gene: TRBV6-5; j_gene: TRBJ1-5; CDR3aa: CATDGSGGNNQPQHF
v_gene: TRBV30; j_gene: TRBJ1-2; CDR3aa: CAWSVLGSIPNYGYTF
v_gene: TRBV9; j_gene: TRBJ1-1; CDR3aa: CASSVDGHRNTEAFF
v_gene: TRBV12-3/TRBV12-4; j_gene: TRBJ2-5; CDR3aa: CASSHGLAGDQYF
v_gene: TRBV19; j_gene: TRBJ2-1; CDR3aa: CASSIVGGAVGLGNEQFF
v_gene: TRBV7-3; j_gene: TRBJ2-2; CDR3aa: CASSPTGTSGGVVTGELFF
v_gene: TRBV7-8; j_gene: TRBJ1-2; CDR3aa: CASSLAGTKGERGYTF
v_gene: TRBV9; j_gene: TRBJ2-2; CDR3aa: CASSPPGTGVTGELFF
v_gene: TRBV5-6; j_gene: TRBJ2-3; CDR3aa: CASSLGGGTDTQYF
v_gene: TRBV27; j_gene: TRBJ1-1; CDR3aa: CASSRGGAGTEAFF
v_gene: TRBV6-5; j_gene: TRBJ1-2; CDR3aa: CASSYRTWNYGYTF
v_gene: TRBV30; j_gene: TRBJ1-5; CDR3aa: CAWSVQRGQPQHF
v_gene: TRBV5-1; j_gene: TRBJ2-5; CDR3aa: CASSLFGGGYQETQYF
v_gene: TRBV9; j_gene: TRBJ2-3; CDR3aa: CASSVLRGGTDTQYF
v_gene: TRBV9; j_gene: TRBJ1-2; CDR3aa: CASSTSTGGYGYTF
v_gene: TRBV3-1/TRBV3-2; j_gene: TRBJ2-7; CDR3aa: CASRETSGGSYEQYF
v_gene: TRBV5-1; j_gene: TRBJ1-4; CDR3aa: CASSLEGQANEKLFF
v_gene: TRBV18; j_gene: TRBJ2-3; CDR3aa: CASSPGTAGYTDTQYF
v_gene: TRBV6-5; j_gene: TRBJ1-1; CDR3aa: CASSRGLNTEAFF
v_gene: TRBV18; j_gene: TRBJ1-5; CDR3aa: CASSSQTDQPQHF
v_gene: TRBV12-2; j_gene: TRBJ1-1; CDR3aa: CASRLALKFRGMNTEAFF
v_gene: TRBV29-1; j_gene: TRBJ1-2; CDR3aa: CSVDGQSGYGYTF
v_gene: TRBV5-1; j_gene: TRBJ1-2; CDR3aa: CASSYGQDYGYTF
v_gene: TRBV14; j_gene: TRBJ1-4; CDR3aa: CASSQDLNTELEKLFF
v_gene: TRBV4-2; j_gene: TRBJ2-5; CDR3aa: CASSQDASPAETQYF
v_gene: TRBV6-5; j_gene: TRBJ1-1; CDR3aa: CASTTPGIKNTEAFF
v_gene: TRBV6-5; j_gene: TRBJ1-1; CDR3aa: CASRVLGNTEAFF
v_gene: TRBV4-2; j_gene: TRBJ1-2; CDR3aa: CASSQVTGPLGGYGYTF
v_gene: TRBV7-9; j_gene: TRBJ2-1; CDR3aa: CASWPPSGGASYNEQFF
v_gene: TRBV30; j_gene: TRBJ2-7; CDR3aa: CAWSVGQTYEQYF
v_gene: TRBV20-1; j_gene: TRBJ1-5; CDR3aa: CSASLREVGNQPQHF
v_gene: TRBV19; j_gene: TRBJ1-2; CDR3aa: CASSPAQGAYGYTF
v_gene: TRBV11-2; j_gene: TRBJ2-7; CDR3aa: CASSSILHGAPYEQYF
v_gene: TRBV7-9; j_gene: TRBJ1-1; CDR3aa: CASSLADRGEAFF
v_gene: TRBV7-8; j_gene: TRBJ1-1; CDR3aa: CASSSGGYTEAFF
v_gene: TRBV28; j_gene: TRBJ2-3; CDR3aa: CASSWTSGGTDTQYF
v_gene: TRBV5-1; j_gene: TRBJ2-5; CDR3aa: CASSFQEGQPEETQYF
v_gene: TRBV6-4; j_gene: TRBJ1-1; CDR3aa: CASSADSMNTEAFF
v_gene: TRBV10-1; j_gene: TRBJ1-1; CDR3aa: CASSPGGTRTEAFF
v_gene: TRBV9; j_gene: TRBJ1-6; CDR3aa: CASSVGASYNSPLHF
v_gene: TRBV29-1; j_gene: TRBJ1-1; CDR3aa: CSVRGRVNTEAFF
v_gene: TRBV6-5; j_gene: TRBJ2-5; CDR3aa: CASSLGVARKTQYF
v_gene: TRBV5-4; j_gene: TRBJ1-1; CDR3aa: CASSVQQGGGTEAFF
v_gene: TRBV6-6; j_gene: TRBJ2-3; CDR3aa: CATGTSGTDTQYF
v_gene: TRBV6-5; j_gene: TRBJ2-5; CDR3aa: CAKKGGAQYF
v_gene: TRBV30; j_gene: TRBJ1-4; CDR3aa: CAWSAPPGSVFF
v_gene: TRBV5-1; j_gene: TRBJ1-1; CDR3aa: CASSYTYEGGTEAFF
v_gene: TRBV19; j_gene: TRBJ1-2; CDR3aa: CASSTARHGDGYTF
v_gene: TRBV30; j_gene: TRBJ1-1; CDR3aa: CAWSVQPSTEAFF
v_gene: TRBV10-3; j_gene: TRBJ2-2; CDR3aa: CAISATSGGRTGELFF
v_gene: TRBV4-2; j_gene: TRBJ2-1; CDR3aa: CASSPITSADYNEQFF
v_gene: TRBV18; j_gene: TRBJ2-5; CDR3aa: CASSPGHMQETQYF
v_gene: TRBV6-1; j_gene: TRBJ1-1; CDR3aa: CASSEADLWGNTEAFF
v_gene: TRBV6-5; j_gene: TRBJ1-5; CDR3aa: CASSRRADQPQHF
v_gene: TRBV5-6; j_gene: TRBJ1-1; CDR3aa: CASSSSQGDRGRMNTEAFF